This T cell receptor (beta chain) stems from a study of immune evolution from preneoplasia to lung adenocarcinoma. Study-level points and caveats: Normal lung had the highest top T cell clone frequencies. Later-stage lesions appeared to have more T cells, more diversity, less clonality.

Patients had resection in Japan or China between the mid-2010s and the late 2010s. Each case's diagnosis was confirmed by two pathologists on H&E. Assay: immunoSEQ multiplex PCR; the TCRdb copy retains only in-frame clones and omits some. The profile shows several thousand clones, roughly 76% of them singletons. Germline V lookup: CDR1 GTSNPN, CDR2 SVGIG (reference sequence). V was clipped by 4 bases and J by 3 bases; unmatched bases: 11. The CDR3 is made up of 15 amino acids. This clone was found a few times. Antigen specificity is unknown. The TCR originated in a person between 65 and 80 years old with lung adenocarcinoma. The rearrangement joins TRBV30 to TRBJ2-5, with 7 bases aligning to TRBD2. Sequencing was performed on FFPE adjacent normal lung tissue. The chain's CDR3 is CAWKPLGLAEETQYF. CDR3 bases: TGTGCCTGGAAGCCTTTGGGGCTAGCGGAAGAGACCCAGTACTTC.